This TCR beta chain was retrieved from a study of blood T cell repertoires in COVID-19. The repertoire was sequenced with immunoSEQ multiplex PCR; TCRdb's copy has only in-frame clones and lacks some. Counted here are 190,000 or so clones, roughly 86% occurring once; the ten biggest clones make up around 3%. Germline V gene data show CDR1 as MNHNS and CDR2 as SASEGT. V lost 1 base and J lost 6, with 12 bases in between. The CDR3 runs 15 residues. The specimen sequenced was peripheral blood. The TCR sequence derives from a man in his forties with active or convalescent COVID-19. The V and J genes are TRBV6-1 and TRBJ2-2; a possible D gene is TRBD2 (5 bases). CDR3 sequence reads: CASSEGGLAPGELFF. The CDR3 DNA sequence: TGTGCCAGCAGTGAAGGTGGGCTAGCACCCGGGGAGCTGTTTTTT.